These T cell receptor beta chains were read from a single sample in a study of shared clonotypes between healthy human individuals. Assay: immunoSEQ multiplex PCR; the TCRdb copy retains only in-frame clones and omits some. The sample includes about 2.3 million clones, just over 90% of them seen just once. Sequencing was carried out using naive CD4+ T cells from PBMCs. The source is a man between 18 and 35 years old in good health. Some clones in this sample may be carry-over from other donors' samples. The CDR3 runs from the conserved cysteine through the conserved F or W. A D gene is named only where the DNA matches it firmly. Where a row states a size, it is once, few, many or the class of an expanded clone; other rows omit it.

TRBJ2-3 | . | TRBV28 | TRBD2 | CASSFPSGNTDTQYF | TGTGCCAGCAGTTTCCCTAGCGGGAACACAGATACGCAGTATTTT
TRBJ1-1 | . | TRBV29-1 | . | CSGRQGGREAFF | TGCAGCGGGCGGCAGGGTGGTAGGGAAGCTTTCTTT
TRBJ2-1 | . | TRBV5-1 | . | CASSLGQDSYNEQFF | TGCGCCAGCAGCTTGGGCCAGGACAGCTACAATGAGCAGTTCTTC
TRBJ2-7 | . | TRBV2 | . | CASSAGALSYEQYF | TGTGCCAGCAGTGCAGGGGCCCTCTCCTACGAGCAGTACTTC
TRBJ1-2 | . | TRBV7-8 | TRBD1 | CASSGTGARGYTF | TGTGCCAGCAGCGGGACAGGGGCGAGAGGCTACACCTTC
TRBJ2-2 | . | TRBV28 | . | CASSLWRSVHPSNTGELFF | TGTGCCAGCAGTTTATGGCGCTCCGTCCACCCTTCGAACACCGGGGAGCTGTTTTTT
TRBJ1-1 | . | TRBV5-5 | . | CASSLVRQKNTEAFF | TGTGCCAGCAGCTTGGTCCGACAGAAGAACACTGAAGCTTTCTTT
TRBJ2-1 | . | TRBV5-1 | . | CASSFLAGEFYNEQFF | TGCGCCAGCAGCTTTTTGGCCGGGGAATTCTACAATGAGCAGTTCTTC
TRBJ2-7 | . | TRBV19 | . | CASSIGAGRSYEQYF | TGTGCCAGTAGTATAGGGGCGGGAAGGTCCTACGAGCAGTACTTC
TRBJ2-1 | . | TRBV9 | . | CASSVAPDSTYNEQFF | TGTGCCAGCAGCGTAGCTCCGGATAGTACCTACAATGAGCAGTTCTTC
TRBJ2-1 | . | TRBV21-1 | . | CASSKVCGGEGYNEQFF | TGTGCCAGCAGCAAAGTTTGCGGGGGAGAAGGTTACAATGAGCAGTTCTTC
TRBJ2-1 | . | TRBV7-3 | TRBD2 | CASSIAGGPHEQFF | TGTGCCAGCAGCATAGCGGGAGGGCCCCATGAGCAGTTCTTC
TRBJ1-5 | . | TRBV5-6 | . | CASRAGDRNQPQHF | TGTGCCAGCCGAGCCGGGGACCGTAATCAGCCCCAGCATTTT
TRBJ2-7 | few | TRBV11-2 | . | CASSLLSAENWSSYEQYF | TGTGCCAGCAGCTTATTATCGGCCGAAAACTGGAGCTCCTACGAGCAGTACTTC
TRBJ2-1 | . | TRBV2 | TRBD2 | CASTSGRRSYNEQFF | TGTGCCAGCACTAGCGGGAGGAGGTCCTACAATGAGCAGTTCTTC
TRBJ2-7 | . | TRBV4-1 | . | CASSQERVYEQYF | TGCGCCAGCAGCCAAGAAAGGGTCTACGAGCAGTACTTC
TRBJ2-1 | . | TRBV5-4 | TRBD1 | CASSQITGTGGNEQFF | TGTGCCAGCAGCCAAATTACCGGGACAGGGGGCAATGAGCAGTTCTTC
TRBJ1-1 | . | TRBV27 | TRBD1 | CAGPSIDRGRRGAFF | TGTGCCGGACCCTCTATAGACAGGGGGCGAAGAGGAGCTTTCTTT
TRBJ2-7 | once | TRBV28 | TRBD1 | CASSLYQGAYEQYF | TGTGCCAGCAGTTTATATCAGGGGGCTTACGAGCAGTACTTC
TRBJ2-1 | . | TRBV18 | TRBD2 | CASSPWTSGTGRYNEQFF | TGTGCCAGCTCACCATGGACTAGCGGGACGGGCCGCTACAATGAGCAGTTCTTC
TRBJ2-7 | . | TRBV6-5 | TRBD2 | CASSPLAGGAGEQYF | TGTGCCAGCAGTCCACTAGCGGGAGGGGCCGGGGAGCAGTACTTC
TRBJ2-3 | . | TRBV7-3 | . | CASRIQGGTDTQYF | TGTGCCAGCAGGATTCAAGGAGGAACAGATACGCAGTATTTT
TRBJ1-5 | . | TRBV30 | . | CAWSVGRVIGQPQHF | TGTGCCTGGAGTGTAGGGAGGGTGATAGGGCAGCCCCAGCATTTT
TRBJ2-5 | . | TRBV12-2 | . | CASGCVAFLLRFVGGLAGQETQYF | TGTGCAAGTGGCTGCGTCGCTTTTCTTCTCCGTTTCGTTGGGGGACTAGCGGGGCAAGAGACCCAGTACTTC
TRBJ1-4 | . | TRBV28 | . | CASSLPPSNEKLFF | TGTGCCAGCAGTCTGCCCCCCAGTAATGAAAAACTGTTTTTT
TRBJ1-4 | . | TRBV9 | TRBD1 | CASSVVGQGAEKLFF | TGTGCCAGCAGCGTAGTCGGACAGGGCGCGGAAAAACTGTTTTTT
TRBJ2-3 | . | TRBV18 | TRBD1 | CASSPLQGTGVTDTQYF | TGTGCCAGCTCACCTCTTCAAGGGACAGGGGTTACAGATACGCAGTATTTT
TRBJ2-1 | . | TRBV7-3 | . | CASSTTGRNEQFF | TGTGCCAGCAGCACTACAGGGCGGAATGAGCAGTTCTTC
TRBJ2-7 | . | TRBV9 | . | CASSGETPYEQYF | TGTGCCAGCAGCGGCGAGACACCCTACGAGCAGTACTTC
TRBJ2-5 | . | TRBV5-4 | . | CASSLEGVIGETQYF | TGTGCCAGCAGCTTGGAAGGGGTAATAGGGGAGACCCAGTACTTC
TRBJ2-5 | . | TRBV11-2 | . | CASSSTPLRRETQYF | TGTGCCAGCAGCTCAACCCCCCTTCGGAGAGAGACCCAGTACTTC
TRBJ2-7 | . | TRBV2 | . | CASSEVRQWDSYEQYF | TGTGCCAGCAGTGAAGTCCGGCAGTGGGACTCCTACGAGCAGTACTTC
TRBJ1-2 | once | TRBV11-2 | . | CASSLSTGNYGYTF | TGTGCCAGCAGCTTAAGTACAGGCAACTATGGCTACACCTTC
TRBJ2-1 | once | TRBV7-3 | TRBD1 | CASSLRQGPGNEQFF | TGTGCCAGCAGCTTAAGACAGGGTCCGGGTAATGAGCAGTTCTTC
TRBJ1-5 | . | TRBV6-5 | . | CASSRAYSNQPQHF | TGTGCCAGCAGTAGGGCCTATAGCAATCAGCCCCAGCATTTT
TRBJ1-1 | . | TRBV18 | . | CASSLSPIGSVSAFF | TGTGCCAGCTCACTCTCCCCGATTGGGTCGGTGTCAGCTTTCTTT
TRBJ2-7 | . | TRBV7-2 | . | CASSFSLISYEQYF | TGTGCCAGCAGCTTCTCCCTCATTTCCTACGAGCAGTACTTC
TRBJ1-6 | . | TRBV6-5 | . | CASSYMDGYNSPLHF | TGTGCCAGCAGTTACATGGACGGGTATAATTCACCCCTCCACTTT
TRBJ1-2 | . | TRBV25-1 | TRBD1 | CASSGQGGGAGYTF | TGTGCCAGCAGTGGTCAGGGGGGGGGCGCGGGCTACACCTTC
TRBJ1-2 | few | TRBV10-3 | . | CAISDHRAQSNYGYTF | TGTGCCATCAGTGATCACAGGGCCCAGTCTAACTATGGCTACACCTTC
TRBJ1-4 | . | TRBV27 | TRBD1 | CASSSYDRGNEKLFF | TGTGCCAGCAGTTCATATGACAGGGGAAATGAAAAACTGTTTTTT
TRBJ2-2 | . | TRBV7-2 | TRBD2 | CASSLGSSGTGELFF | TGTGCCAGCAGCTTAGGATCTAGCGGGACCGGGGAGCTGTTTTTT
TRBJ2-7 | . | TRBV7-3 | . | CASSLGGTASYEQYF | TGTGCCAGCAGCCTGGGCGGGACGGCTTCCTACGAGCAGTACTTC
TRBJ2-1 | . | TRBV5-1 | . | CASSLGQLSYNEQFF | TGCGCCAGCAGCTTGGGACAGCTCTCCTACAATGAGCAGTTCTTC
TRBJ1-2 | . | TRBV10-3 | . | CAGRSPNYGYTF | TGTGCCGGGAGGAGCCCTAACTATGGCTACACCTTC
TRBJ2-1 | . | TRBV7-3 | . | CASSLMVLSGYNEQFF | TGTGCCAGCAGCTTAATGGTCCTGTCGGGTTACAATGAGCAGTTCTTC